Below are 24 T cell receptor beta chains sequenced from a single sample in a study of T cell responses to AZD1222 COVID-19 vaccine. Profiled with immunoSEQ multiplex PCR; TCRdb holds only in-frame clones, not every one. Among some 150,000 clones listed, roughly 92% were seen once. The starting material was peripheral blood, obtained on day 0 of AZD1222 vaccination. These receptors were obtained from an adult in good health.

V gene TRBV16 combines with J gene TRBJ2-7, with D tentatively TRBD1 (7 bases). This CDR3 contains 15 residues. Germline lookup yields CDR1 KGHSY and CDR2 FQNENV. V was trimmed by 4 bases and J by 5 bases, leaving 18 bases between them. The CDR3 protein is CASSPSRDSSHEQYF. In DNA, the CDR3 is TGTGCCAGCAGCCCTTCGCGGGACAGTTCCCACGAGCAGTACTTC.

V usage is TRBV7-2 and J usage is TRBJ1-4, with no clear D. Germline V CDR1 and CDR2: SGHTA, FQGNSA. The CDR3 consists of 12 residues. Trimming left V 1 base short and J 7 bases short, with 4 bases between. The CDR3: CASSLDIEKLFF. CDR3 nucleotide sequence: TGTGCCAGCAGCTTAGATATTGAAAAACTGTTTTTT.

The V and J genes are TRBV2 and TRBJ1-6; D is uncertain. The CDR3 consists of 18 residues. Germline V lookup: CDR1 SNHLY, CDR2 FYNNEI. The V end was cut by 2 bases, the J end by 0 bases, with 14 bases between. CDR3 DNA sequence: TGTGCCAGCAGTGAATTGGGCGTCGGGAGCTCCTATAATTCACCCCTCCACTTT. It translates to CASSELGVGSSYNSPLHF.

This clone was seen only once. The chain uses TRBV7-2 and TRBJ1-4; D is unclear. The V gene's germline CDR1 is SGHTA and CDR2 FQGNSA. The CDR3 covers 14 residues. The V end was cut by 1 base, the J end by 7 bases, with 10 bases between. The DNA of the CDR3 is TGTGCCAGCAGCTTAGGAGGGATACGTGAAAAACTGTTTTTT. It codes for CASSLGGIREKLFF.

The chain employs TRBV29-1 and TRBJ2-1; 8 bases are shared with TRBD1. Germline V CDR1 and CDR2: SQVTM, ANQGSEA. The CDR3 has 13 amino acids. Trimming removed 1 base from V and 9 bases from J; junction bases left unmatched: 5. The CDR3 coding sequence is TGCAGCGTTGAAGTCGACAGGGGCCGTGAGCAGTTCTTC. Translating gives CSVEVDRGREQFF.

This clone was recorded only once. The chain joins TRBV2 to TRBJ1-2; D not certain. The V end lost 4 bases, the J end lost 0 bases, and 9 bases lay between the germline ends. Germline V lookup: CDR1 SNHLY, CDR2 FYNNEI. This CDR3 is built from 14 residues. The CDR3 reads CASSGEATNYGYTF. CDR3 DNA sequence: TGTGCCAGCAGTGGTGAGGCCACTAACTATGGCTACACCTTC.

This sequence joins TRBV10-3 and TRBJ1-5; possibly TRBD1 for D (5 bases). V was pared by 6 bases and J by 7 bases, with 13 bases between. Germline V gene sequence: CDR1 ENHRY, CDR2 SYGVKD. The CDR3 is made up of 13 amino acids. The CDR3 nucleotides are TGTGCCATCAGCACAGGTTCGGGCCAGCCCCAGCATTTT. This sequence encodes CAISTGSGQPQHF.

The CDR3 spells CASSLAVTAGSTGELFF. The CDR3 DNA reads as TGTGCCAGCAGCTTGGCAGTGACGGCAGGGTCGACCGGGGAGCTGTTTTTT. The chain employs TRBV5-5 and TRBJ2-2; perhaps TRBD1 as D (5 bases). Germline CDR1 and CDR2: SGHKS and YYEKEE (reference sequence). Trimming cost V 0 bases and J 5 bases, with 17 bases left between them. This CDR3 region has 17 residues. Variable domain in full (rest from reference TRBV5-5 and TRBJ2-2): DAGVTQSPTHLIKTRGQQVTLRCSPISGHKSVSWYQQVLGQGPQFIFQYYEKEERGRGNFPDRFSARQFPNYSSELNVNALLLGDSALYLCASSLAVTAGSTGELFFGEGSRLTVL.

This clone was recorded only once. The rearrangement links TRBV14 to TRBJ1-3, with D possibly matching TRBD1 (5 bases). Germline V CDR1 and CDR2: SGHDN, FVKESK. This CDR3 contains 16 residues. Trimming took 0 bases from V and 0 from J, leaving 9 bases between them. The CDR3 is CASSQEKGLSGNTIYF. The CDR3 bases are TGTGCCAGCAGCCAAGAGAAGGGACTCTCTGGAAACACCATATATTTT.

CDR3 DNA sequence: TGTGCCAGCAGCCAGACGACTAGCGGAAGCTCCTACGAGCAGTACTTC. Its protein product is CASSQTTSGSSYEQYF. The chain combines TRBV14 with TRBJ2-7; 9 bases are a match to TRBD2. Unmatched junction bases numbered 6, after V lost 3 bases and J lost 0 bases. CDR1 SGHDN and CDR2 FVKESK come from the germline V gene. The CDR3 has 16 amino acids.

This clone appeared once. The V and J genes are TRBV28 and TRBJ2-5; D gene unclear. This CDR3 is 12 amino acids long. CDR1 and CDR2 (germline): MDHEN, SYDVKM. Trimming shortened V by 5 bases and J by 3 bases, and 7 bases separated the two germline ends. The CDR3 here is CASSPTEETQYF. CDR3 coding DNA: TGTGCCAGCAGTCCTACTGAAGAGACCCAGTACTTC. Using reference TRBV28 and TRBJ2-5 for the parts outside the CDR3, the full variable domain is DVKVTQSSRYLVKRTGEKVFLECVQDMDHENMFWYRQDPGLGLRLIYFSYDVKMKEKGDIPEGYSVSREKKERFSLILESASTNQTSMYLCASSPTEETQYFGPGTRLLVL.

The rearrangement links TRBV20-1 to TRBJ2-5, with TRBD1 matching over 10 bases. The CDR3 loop spans 15 amino acids. CDR1 is DFQATT, CDR2 SNEGSKA, per germline (reference sequence). Germline trimming cut 3 bases from V and 5 bases from J; bases unmatched to any gene: 9. The DNA of the CDR3 is TGCAGTGCTAGTCCTCGGACAGGGGGTATTGAGACCCAGTACTTC. Translating it yields CSASPRTGGIETQYF.

The J gene is TRBJ1-4, the V gene TRBV5-1; D is perhaps TRBD1 (6 bases). The CDR3 loop spans 15 amino acids. CDR1 is SGHRS, CDR2 YFSETQ, per germline. With 4 bases removed from V and 4 bases from J, the gap between germline ends came to 14 bases. The CDR3 sequence: CASSITGRLNEKLFF. The CDR3 DNA reads TGCGCCAGCAGCATCACAGGGAGACTTAATGAAAAACTGTTTTTT.

For the CDR3, the DNA is TGTGCCAGCAGTTTTATGAGTACTCAGCCCCAGCATTTT. This gives the protein CASSFMSTQPQHF. The rearrangement links TRBV12-3 or TRBV12-4 to TRBJ1-5; no clear D. The CDR3 extends over 13 amino acids. Trimming took 3 bases from V and 6 from J, leaving 9 bases between them.

This clone occurred once. J is TRBJ2-5 and V is TRBV29-1; the D is unclear. V was shortened by 4 bases and J by 1 base, with 10 bases between the two germline ends. The CDR3 runs 13 residues. Germline assignment: CDR1 SQVTM and CDR2 ANQGSEA. CDR3 coding DNA: TGCAGCGTTGGAAGGGCCGTCCAAGAGACCCAGTACTTC. Translating gives CSVGRAVQETQYF.

The rearrangement joins TRBV3-1 (or the pseudogene TRBV3-2) to TRBJ1-6, with D possibly TRBD1 on 5 matching bases. This CDR3 region has 18 residues. Germline-derived CDR1 and CDR2 are LGHDT and YNNKEL (reference sequence). V was pared by 0 bases and J by 8 bases, with 20 bases between. The CDR3 DNA follows: TGTGCCAGCAGCCAAGATACACGGGACCCCACGTTCGATTCACCCCTCCACTTT. Translated: CASSQDTRDPTFDSPLHF.

V usage is TRBV3-1 (or the pseudogene TRBV3-2) and J usage is TRBJ1-1; TRBD1 is a possible D gene (6 bases). CDR1 LGHDT and CDR2 YNNKEL come from the germline V gene (reference sequence). The CDR3 length is 14 residues. V was clipped by 0 bases and J by 6 bases, with 11 bases between them. The CDR3: CASSQDPGQPEAFF. The CDR3 coding sequence is TGTGCCAGCAGCCAAGATCCAGGACAGCCTGAAGCTTTCTTT.

V and J are TRBV28 and TRBJ1-1; D gene uncertain. V lost 5 bases and J 5 bases, leaving 12 bases between the germline ends. Germline loops: CDR1 MDHEN, CDR2 SYDVKM. The length of the CDR3 is 13 residues. The CDR3 loop reads CASSRTRRTEAFF. CDR3 sequence (DNA): TGTGCCAGCAGTCGGACCAGGAGGACTGAAGCTTTCTTT.

The chain is built from TRBV11-1 and TRBJ1-1, with D perhaps matching TRBD1 (6 bases). The CDR3 spans 15 residues. Germline V CDR1 and CDR2: SGHAT, FQDESV (reference sequence). Between the trimmed V and J ends, which lost 4 bases and 3 bases, there was a span of 15 bases. The CDR3 region is CASSWGAGFDTEAFF. DNA for the CDR3: TGTGCCAGCAGCTGGGGGGCAGGGTTCGACACTGAAGCTTTCTTT.

This rearrangement joins TRBV29-1 to TRBJ2-5; D is unclear. Looked up from germline, CDR1 is SQVTM and CDR2 is ANQGSEA. The V end lost 2 bases, the J end lost 2 bases, and 9 bases lay between the germline ends. The CDR3 is made up of 13 amino acids. The CDR3 DNA reads as TGCAGCGTTGAATCCCCGGAGCAAGAGACCCAGTACTTC. It specifies CSVESPEQETQYF.

This rearrangement joins TRBV19 to TRBJ1-2; D is undetermined. The CDR3 runs 14 residues. The germline V gene has CDR1 LNHDA and CDR2 SQIVND (reference sequence). Trimming shortened V by 0 bases and J by 5 bases, and 10 bases separated the two germline ends. The CDR3 DNA reads TGTGCCAGTAGTATAGAGGGAAAAGGATATGGCTACACCTTC. Translated, it gives CASSIEGKGYGYTF.

This clone came up once. The genes are TRBV4-1 and TRBJ1-2, with 8 bases identical to TRBD1. The CDR3 runs 17 residues. From germline, CDR1 is MGHRA and CDR2 YSYEKL. The V and J ends lost 1 base and 3 bases, in that order; junction bases with no gene match: 10. The CDR3 reads CASSQGVGQGADYGYTF. The CDR3 coding sequence is TGCGCCAGCAGCCAAGGGGTCGGTCAGGGGGCCGACTATGGCTACACCTTC.

The chain links TRBV7-6 to TRBJ2-5; tentative D call: TRBD2 (7 bases). The CDR3 is 14 residues long. V shed 2 bases and J shed 5 bases, with 12 bases lying between them. Germline V gene lookup returns CDR1 SGHVS and CDR2 FNYEAQ. The CDR3 DNA follows: TGTGCCAGCAGCTTACGGGGGCGGGAGGAGACCCAGTACTTC. This sequence encodes CASSLRGREETQYF.

This chain uses TRBV29-1 with TRBJ1-1, with 8 bases fitting TRBD1. The CDR3 totals 12 residues. Germline values: CDR1 SQVTM, CDR2 ANQGSEA. V lost 3 bases and J lost 13; bases outside the gene matches: 10. This CDR3 is CSVDPRDRMVFF. The DNA for the CDR3 is TGCAGCGTTGACCCCCGGGACAGGATGGTTTTCTTT.